This T cell receptor (beta chain) was obtained from a study of shared clonotypes between healthy human individuals. On this clone: Its antigen is not identified.

Overall study findings and caveats: The rarefaction results pointed to incomplete sorted-subset sequencing despite large depth. The naive CD4 repertoires of a handful of donors were compared, and approximately 4.7% of clonotypes were shared.

Using around 180 ng DNA, around 30,000 T cell genomes, the sorted-subset replicate PCRs were run. Original handling: Filtering differed, since immunoSEQ gave only junction sequences and no quality scores. Clones were sequenced by immunoSEQ multiplex PCR, and TCRdb holds only the in-frame ones, with some missing. V and J calls and clone size come straight from that table; D and trimming were deduced from the DNA. The sample contains about 380,000 clones, roughly 96% of which appear only once. Germline loops: CDR1 SEHNR, CDR2 FQNEAQ (reference sequence). This CDR3 spans 14 amino acids. V lost 5 bases to trimming and J lost 4 bases; unmatched junction nucleotides: 3.

The origin of this receptor is a man between 25 and 39 years old in good health. Sequenced input: memory CD8+ T cells sorted from blood. Specified subset: CD45RO+ cells pooled with CCR7-negative TemRA cells. The chain links TRBV7-9 to TRBJ2-5, with 11 bases lining up with TRBD2. CDR3 residues: CASSPGTSGETQYF. The CDR3 region has the DNA TGTGCCAGCAGCCCCGGGACTAGCGGAGAGACCCAGTACTTC.